The rows below give T cell receptor beta chains drawn from one sample of a study of shared clonotypes between healthy human individuals. TCRdb's table, derived via immunoSEQ multiplex PCR, lists solely in-frame clones and lacks some. The sample records about 2.1 million clones, about 92% being singletons. Sequences were obtained from naive CD8+ T cells from PBMCs. The receptors shown here come from a young man in good health. Some clones in this sample may be carry-over from other donors' samples. Each CDR3 is given with its conserved first and last residue. A D gene is named only where the DNA matches it firmly. The size of a clone is reported for some rows only, either as once, few or many, or as a class for expanded clones.

D: TRBD1
size: -
J: TRBJ2-1
V: TRBV5-1
CDR3: CASSPTGTGGGEQFF
DNA: TGCGCCAGCAGCCCTACCGGGACAGGGGGCGGTGAGCAGTTCTTC

D: -
size: -
J: TRBJ2-1
V: TRBV11-1
CDR3: CASAYGPDEQFF
DNA: TGTGCCAGCGCCTACGGGCCCGATGAGCAGTTCTTC

D: -
size: once
J: TRBJ2-6
V: TRBV27
CDR3: CASSLSRAGANVLTF
DNA: TGTGCCAGCAGTTTATCCAGGGCCGGGGCCAACGTCCTGACTTTC

D: TRBD1
size: -
J: TRBJ2-7
V: TRBV7-9
CDR3: CASSQTGTAPYEQYF
DNA: TGTGCCAGCAGCCAAACCGGGACAGCACCCTACGAGCAGTACTTC

D: -
size: -
J: TRBJ2-5
V: TRBV11-2
CDR3: CASQLGARAGETQYF
DNA: TGTGCCAGCCAGCTGGGAGCTCGAGCGGGAGAGACCCAGTACTTC

D: -
size: -
J: TRBJ2-2
V: TRBV5-1
CDR3: CASSLANWGPQPHTGELFF
DNA: TGCGCCAGCAGCTTGGCCAATTGGGGGCCCCAACCTCACACCGGGGAGCTGTTTTTT

D: TRBD2
size: once
J: TRBJ2-7
V: TRBV19
CDR3: CASSIGASGPPYEQYF
DNA: TGTGCCAGTAGTATAGGGGCTAGCGGGCCTCCCTACGAGCAGTACTTC

D: -
size: -
J: TRBJ2-3
V: TRBV7-9
CDR3: CASSRSQDTQYF
DNA: TGTGCCAGCAGCAGGAGCCAAGATACGCAGTATTTT

D: TRBD1
size: -
J: TRBJ1-2
V: TRBV29-1
CDR3: CSVELVQGGFGYGYTF
DNA: TGCAGCGTTGAATTGGTACAGGGGGGTTTTGGCTATGGCTACACCTTC

D: -
size: -
J: TRBJ2-7
V: TRBV19
CDR3: CASSILTPSGEQYF
DNA: TGTGCCAGTAGTATCCTCACCCCCTCTGGCGAGCAGTACTTC

D: -
size: -
J: TRBJ2-1
V: TRBV9
CDR3: CASSSRGDYNEQFF
DNA: TGTGCCAGCAGCTCCCGGGGAGACTACAATGAGCAGTTCTTC

D: -
size: -
J: TRBJ1-1
V: TRBV7-9
CDR3: CASSPLTTEAFF
DNA: TGTGCCAGCAGCCCCCTCACCACTGAAGCTTTCTTT

D: TRBD1
size: -
J: TRBJ2-1
V: TRBV7-9
CDR3: CASSLTGTLNEQFF
DNA: TGTGCCAGCAGCTTGACAGGGACCCTCAATGAGCAGTTCTTC

D: -
size: -
J: TRBJ1-5
V: TRBV28
CDR3: CASSPSGAHYSNQPQHF
DNA: TGTGCCAGCAGTCCATCGGGAGCCCATTATAGCAATCAGCCCCAGCATTTT

D: TRBD1
size: once
J: TRBJ1-4
V: TRBV7-8
CDR3: CASSLQDRVWEKLFF
DNA: TGTGCCAGCAGCTTGCAGGACAGGGTGTGGGAAAAACTGTTTTTT

D: TRBD1
size: -
J: TRBJ1-2
V: TRBV4-1
CDR3: CASSQELGQGAWGYTF
DNA: TGCGCCAGCAGCCAAGAGTTGGGACAGGGGGCGTGGGGCTACACCTTC

D: -
size: -
J: TRBJ2-2
V: TRBV2
CDR3: CATKRPAISDTGELFF
DNA: TGTGCCACCAAACGTCCGGCGATATCAGACACCGGGGAGCTGTTTTTT

D: TRBD2
size: -
J: TRBJ2-7
V: TRBV29-1
CDR3: CSVEAGGPGYEQYF
DNA: TGCAGCGTTGAAGCGGGAGGACCGGGTTACGAGCAGTACTTC

D: TRBD1
size: -
J: TRBJ2-3
V: TRBV28
CDR3: CASSPPHRGRDTDTQYF
DNA: TGTGCCAGCAGTCCCCCGCACAGGGGGCGCGACACAGATACGCAGTATTTT

D: -
size: -
J: TRBJ1-1
V: TRBV2
CDR3: CASRGRPSKENTEAFF
DNA: TGTGCCAGCAGGGGACGTCCCTCGAAAGAGAACACTGAAGCTTTCTTT

D: -
size: -
J: TRBJ1-4
V: TRBV10-2
CDR3: CASTLGLPGHQTNEKLFF
DNA: TGCGCCAGCACTCTAGGGCTCCCGGGACACCAAACTAATGAAAAACTGTTTTTT

D: TRBD1
size: -
J: TRBJ1-1
V: TRBV28
CDR3: CASSLAQGGTEAFF
DNA: TGTGCCAGCAGTTTGGCGCAGGGGGGCACTGAAGCTTTCTTT

D: TRBD2
size: few
J: TRBJ2-7
V: TRBV6-1
CDR3: CASRASGRDEQYF
DNA: TGTGCCAGCAGGGCTAGCGGGAGGGACGAGCAGTACTTC

D: TRBD2
size: once
J: TRBJ2-7
V: TRBV4-1
CDR3: CASSQASGTVTYEQYF
DNA: TGCGCCAGCAGCCAAGCTAGCGGGACCGTTACCTACGAGCAGTACTTC

D: -
size: once
J: TRBJ2-1
V: TRBV28
CDR3: CASSPPSTGRGNEQFF
DNA: TGTGCCAGCAGTCCTCCATCGACAGGGAGGGGGAATGAGCAGTTCTTC

D: -
size: -
J: TRBJ2-7
V: TRBV14
CDR3: CASSQEGYEQYF
DNA: TGTGCCAGCAGCCAAGAGGGGTACGAGCAGTACTTC

D: TRBD1
size: -
J: TRBJ1-2
V: TRBV7-3
CDR3: CASSATGTVLYGYTF
DNA: TGTGCCAGCAGCGCCACCGGGACAGTCCTTTATGGCTACACCTTC

D: -
size: once
J: TRBJ2-7
V: TRBV7-8
CDR3: CASSLGDKRPYEQYF
DNA: TGTGCCAGCAGCTTAGGGGACAAGAGGCCTTACGAGCAGTACTTC

D: -
size: -
J: TRBJ2-1
V: TRBV28
CDR3: CASSLSSGLDNEQFF
DNA: TGTGCCAGCAGTTTATCCTCGGGACTTGACAATGAGCAGTTCTTC

D: -
size: -
J: TRBJ2-7
V: TRBV13
CDR3: CASSPRPSPEQYF
DNA: TGTGCCAGCAGCCCCCGACCCAGTCCCGAGCAGTACTTC

D: -
size: few
J: TRBJ1-2
V: TRBV19
CDR3: CASTPSDYGYTF
DNA: TGTGCCAGTACTCCATCGGACTATGGCTACACCTTC

D: -
size: -
J: TRBJ2-5
V: TRBV18
CDR3: CASSPPLGETQYF
DNA: TGTGCCAGCTCACCACCGCTCGGAGAGACCCAGTACTTC

D: -
size: -
J: TRBJ2-1
V: TRBV7-6
CDR3: CASSLEYGGSSYNEQFF
DNA: TGTGCCAGCAGCTTAGAGTATGGCGGAAGCTCCTACAATGAGCAGTTCTTC

D: -
size: -
J: TRBJ1-5
V: TRBV19
CDR3: CASQNRDSNQPQHF
DNA: TGTGCCAGCCAAAACAGGGATAGCAATCAGCCCCAGCATTTT

D: TRBD1
size: -
J: TRBJ1-2
V: TRBV29-1
CDR3: CSVGPGGSNYGYTF
DNA: TGCAGCGTTGGTCCAGGGGGTTCTAACTATGGCTACACCTTC

D: TRBD1
size: -
J: TRBJ2-7
V: TRBV11-2
CDR3: CASSFRDREYEQYF
DNA: TGTGCCAGCAGCTTCCGGGACAGGGAATACGAGCAGTACTTC

D: -
size: -
J: TRBJ2-1
V: TRBV5-6
CDR3: CASSLQREGADEQFF
DNA: TGTGCCAGCAGCTTGCAACGGGAGGGGGCGGATGAGCAGTTCTTC

D: TRBD1
size: -
J: TRBJ2-3
V: TRBV28
CDR3: CASSFVPGQDTDTQYF
DNA: TGTGCCAGCAGTTTTGTGCCGGGACAGGACACAGATACGCAGTATTTT